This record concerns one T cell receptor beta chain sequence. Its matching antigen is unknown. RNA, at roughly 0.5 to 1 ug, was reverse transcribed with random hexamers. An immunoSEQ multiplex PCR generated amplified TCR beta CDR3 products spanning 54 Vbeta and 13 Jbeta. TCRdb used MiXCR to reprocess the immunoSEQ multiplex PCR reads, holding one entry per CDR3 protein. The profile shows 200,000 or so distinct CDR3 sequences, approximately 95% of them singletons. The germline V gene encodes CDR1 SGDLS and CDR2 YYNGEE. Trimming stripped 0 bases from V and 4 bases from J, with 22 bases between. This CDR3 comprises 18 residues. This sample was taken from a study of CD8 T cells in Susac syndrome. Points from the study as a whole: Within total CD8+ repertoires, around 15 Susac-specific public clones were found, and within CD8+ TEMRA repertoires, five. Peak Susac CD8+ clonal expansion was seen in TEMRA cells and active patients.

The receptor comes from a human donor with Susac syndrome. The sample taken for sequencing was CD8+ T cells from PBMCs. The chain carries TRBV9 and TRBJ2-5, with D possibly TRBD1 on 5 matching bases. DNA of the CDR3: TGTGCCAGCAGCGTAGGGAGTGGGTGGACACCTCAAGGAGAGACCCAGTACTTC. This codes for CASSVGSGWTPQGETQYF.